The subject of this entry is one T cell receptor (beta chain). No antigen is known for it. Assay used: immunoSEQ multiplex PCR; TCRdb lists only in-frame clones, some missing. The sample lists about 40,000 clones; roughly 81% were seen once. These data are taken from a study of PD-1 blockade in mismatch repair-deficient tumors. Study findings and constraints: Tumor-resident clones, often absent from pretreatment blood, expanded after pembrolizumab and then contracted.

This CDR3 comprises 16 residues. Germline V gene lookup returns CDR1 SGHAT and CDR2 FQNNGV. V gave up 1 base and J gave up 3 bases; unmatched junction bases: 9. Mismatch repair deficiency was confirmed in all patients, by PCR or immunohistochemistry. A few pembrolizumab responders had their TCRs sequenced. This sequence was found in an adult with mismatch repair-deficient cancer. This chain links TRBV11-2 with TRBJ2-7; 7 bases match TRBD2. The material sequenced was peripheral blood, taken 75 to 85 weeks after starting pembrolizumab. CDR3 region: CASSLVTAGPVYEQYF. The CDR3 DNA follows: TGTGCCAGCAGCTTAGTAACAGCGGGACCCGTCTACGAGCAGTACTTC.